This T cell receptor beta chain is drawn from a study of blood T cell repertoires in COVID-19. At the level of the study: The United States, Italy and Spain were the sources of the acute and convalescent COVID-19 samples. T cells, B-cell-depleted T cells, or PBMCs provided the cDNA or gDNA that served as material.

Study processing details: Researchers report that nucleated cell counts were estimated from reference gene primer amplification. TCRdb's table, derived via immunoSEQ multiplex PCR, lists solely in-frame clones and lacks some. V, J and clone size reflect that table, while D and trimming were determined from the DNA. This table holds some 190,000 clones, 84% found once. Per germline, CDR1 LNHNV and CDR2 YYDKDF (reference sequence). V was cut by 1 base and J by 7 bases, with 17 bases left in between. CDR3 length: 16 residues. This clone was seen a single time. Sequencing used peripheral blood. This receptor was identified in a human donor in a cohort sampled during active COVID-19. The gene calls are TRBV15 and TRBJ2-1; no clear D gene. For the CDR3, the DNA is TGTGCCACCAGCAGAGGCCCAAAGAGCTTGTATAATGAGCAGTTCTTC. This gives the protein CATSRGPKSLYNEQFF. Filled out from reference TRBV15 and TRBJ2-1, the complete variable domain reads DAMVIQNPRYQVTQFGKPVTLSCSQTLNHNVMYWYQQKSSQAPKLLFHYYDKDFNNEADTPDNFQSRRPNTSFCFLDIRSPGLGDTAMYLCATSRGPKSLYNEQFFGPGTRLTVL.